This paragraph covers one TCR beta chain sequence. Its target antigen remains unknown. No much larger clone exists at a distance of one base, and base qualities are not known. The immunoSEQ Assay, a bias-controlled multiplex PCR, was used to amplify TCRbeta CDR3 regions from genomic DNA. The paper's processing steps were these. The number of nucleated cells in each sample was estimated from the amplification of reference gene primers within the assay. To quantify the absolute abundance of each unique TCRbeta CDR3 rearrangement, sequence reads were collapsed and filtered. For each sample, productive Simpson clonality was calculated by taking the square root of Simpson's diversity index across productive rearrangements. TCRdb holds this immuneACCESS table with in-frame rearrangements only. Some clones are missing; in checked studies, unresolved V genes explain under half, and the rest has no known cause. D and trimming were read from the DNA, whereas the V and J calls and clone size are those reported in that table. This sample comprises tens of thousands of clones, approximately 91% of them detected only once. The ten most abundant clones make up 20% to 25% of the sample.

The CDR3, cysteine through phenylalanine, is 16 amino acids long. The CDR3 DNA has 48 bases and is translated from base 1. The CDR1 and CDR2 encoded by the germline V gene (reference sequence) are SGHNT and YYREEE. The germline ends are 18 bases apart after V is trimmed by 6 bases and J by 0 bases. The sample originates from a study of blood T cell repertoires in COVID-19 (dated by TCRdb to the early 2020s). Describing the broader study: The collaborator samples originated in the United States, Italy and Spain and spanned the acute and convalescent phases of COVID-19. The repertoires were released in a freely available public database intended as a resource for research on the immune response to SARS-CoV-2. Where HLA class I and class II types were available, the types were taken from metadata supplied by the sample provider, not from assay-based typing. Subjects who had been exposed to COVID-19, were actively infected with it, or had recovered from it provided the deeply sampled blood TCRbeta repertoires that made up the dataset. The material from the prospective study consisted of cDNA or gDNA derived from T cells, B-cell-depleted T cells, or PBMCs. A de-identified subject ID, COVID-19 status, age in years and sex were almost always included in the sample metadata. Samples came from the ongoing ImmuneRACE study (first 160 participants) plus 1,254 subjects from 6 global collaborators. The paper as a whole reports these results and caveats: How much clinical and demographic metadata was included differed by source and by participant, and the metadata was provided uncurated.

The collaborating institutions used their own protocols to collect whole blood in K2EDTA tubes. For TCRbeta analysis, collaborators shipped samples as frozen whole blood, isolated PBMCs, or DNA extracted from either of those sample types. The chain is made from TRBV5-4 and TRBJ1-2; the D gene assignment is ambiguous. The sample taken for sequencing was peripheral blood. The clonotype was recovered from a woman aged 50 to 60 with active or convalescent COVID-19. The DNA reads TGTGCCAGCACAAAACGGGAGACAAGCCCTAACTATGGCTACACCTTC. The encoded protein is CASTKRETSPNYGYTF.